These 8 T cell receptor beta chains came from one sample sequenced in a study of post-analysis software for immune sequencing data. Incorporated into the TCR beta cDNA libraries were unique molecular identifiers, which served to reduce PCR and sequencing biases. TCRdb reprocessed the PCR reads with MiXCR, giving one entry per CDR3 protein. This sample has around 150,000 distinct CDR3 sequences, with 30% to 45% found just once. The input for sequencing was blood, taken after autologous hematopoietic stem cell transplantation. The receptors were gathered from a girl between 5 and 17 years old with multiple sclerosis.

The J gene is TRBJ1-5, the V gene TRBV10-3; 7 bases match TRBD1. This CDR3 comprises 14 residues. Germline CDR1 and CDR2: ENHRY and SYGVKD. V dropped 3 bases and J dropped 6; count of bases not matched to a gene: 5. The CDR3 DNA is TGTGCCATCAGTGATAGGGGGCAGGGTCAGCCCCAGCATTTT. Protein product: CAISDRGQGQPQHF.

The chain combines TRBV7-9 with TRBJ1-2; D is possibly TRBD1 (5 bases). Germline loops: CDR1 SEHNR, CDR2 FQNEAQ (reference sequence). The V and J ends lost 3 bases and 2 bases respectively, with 7 bases between them. The CDR3 has 13 amino acids. CDR3 region: CASSLDKNYGYTF. CDR3 nucleotides: TGTGCCAGCAGCTTGGACAAGAACTATGGCTACACCTTC.

Details on this clonotype: A much larger clone is a single base away; this may be a read error. This chain connects TRBV20-1 to TRBJ2-5; TRBD1 aligns across 8 bases. Germline CDR1 reads DFQATT; CDR2 reads SNEGSKA (reference sequence). The CDR3 consists of 11 residues. The CDR3: CRAGQGETQYF. CDR3 DNA sequence: TGCAGGGCTGGACAGGGAGAGACCCAGTACTTC.

The chain uses TRBV21-1 and TRBJ1-5; the table names TRBD1, a call not compared with the DNA. TRBV21-1 is a recognized pseudogene. There are 14 residues in the CDR3. In nucleotides, the CDR3 is TGTGCCAGCAGCCGGTCGGGCGTGGGTCAGCCCCAGCATTTT. Translation gives CASSRSGVGQPQHF.

This clonotype was seen a handful of times. The V call is TRBV27, the J call TRBJ2-7, with D uncertain. The DNA end favors TRBJ2-5, so the J call may be wrong. Per the germline V gene, CDR1 is MNHEY and CDR2 is SMNVEV (reference sequence). CDR3 length equals 13 residues. CDR3 amino acids: CASSSPGPGTQYF. The CDR3 coding sequence is TGTGCCAGCAGTTCCCCGGGTCCGGGGACCCAGTACTTC.

The V call is TRBV5-1, the J call TRBJ2-7, with 9 nucleotides matching TRBD1. This CDR3 is built from 15 residues. The V and J ends lost 4 bases and 3 bases, in that order; junction bases with no gene match: 8. Germline lookup yields CDR1 SGHRS and CDR2 YFSETQ. CDR3 protein: CASSPSGTGIYEQYF. DNA for the CDR3: TGCGCCAGCAGCCCATCCGGGACAGGGATCTACGAGCAGTACTTC.

This clonotype has only a few counts. V usage is TRBV6-1 and J usage is TRBJ2-3; D is possibly TRBD2 (5 bases). The V gene's germline CDR1 is MNHNS and CDR2 SASEGT. Trimming removed 4 bases at V and 0 bases at J, with 11 bases between. The CDR3 runs 15 residues. The CDR3 spells CASSGEGRSTDTQYF. The CDR3 region has the DNA TGTGCCAGCAGTGGTGAGGGCCGGAGCACAGATACGCAGTATTTT.

This clonotype was observed many times. The chain couples TRBV20-1 to TRBJ2-1, with no clear D. The CDR3 has 16 residues. CDR1 DFQATT and CDR2 SNEGSKA come from the germline V gene (reference sequence). V lost 4 bases and J lost 4, with 20 bases in between. The CDR3 DNA follows: TGCAGTGCTACCACCAGCGCGGCCAACCTATACAATGAGCAGTTCTTC. It codes for CSATTSAANLYNEQFF.